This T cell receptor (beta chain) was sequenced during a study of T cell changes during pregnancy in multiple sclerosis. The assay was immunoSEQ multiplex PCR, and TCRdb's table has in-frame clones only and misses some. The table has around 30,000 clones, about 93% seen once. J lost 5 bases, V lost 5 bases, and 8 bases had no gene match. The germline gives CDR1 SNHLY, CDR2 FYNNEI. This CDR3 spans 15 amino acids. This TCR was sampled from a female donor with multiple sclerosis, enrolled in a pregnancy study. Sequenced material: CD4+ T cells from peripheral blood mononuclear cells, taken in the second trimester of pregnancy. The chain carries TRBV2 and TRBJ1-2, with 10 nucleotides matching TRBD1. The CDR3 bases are TGTGCCAGCAGTTACGGACAGGGGGAAATATATGGCTACACCTTC. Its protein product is CASSYGQGEIYGYTF.